The 23 T cell receptor beta chains below were found in one sample sequenced in a study of spatial heterogeneity in lung cancer. Stated time point: sample taken at primary tumor resection. Material for sequencing was whole RNA from tumor, nontumor lung or frozen PBMC, left unsorted. One entry per CDR3 protein results from TCRdb running MiXCR on the 5' RACE reads. The sample holds 11,000 or so distinct CDR3 sequences, 3.5% to 4% seen once. Sample: normal lung tissue next to the tumor, taken at surgery. The receptors shown here come from a male donor with early-stage non-small cell lung cancer.

This clonotype was picked up many times. Being off target in a library aimed at alpha chains, this beta chain has a size of little meaning. As DNA, the CDR3 is TGCGCCAGCAGCCCGGGGACAGCGGATGCTCATGGCTACACCTTC. The encoded protein is CASSPGTADAHGYTF. The V call is TRBV5-1, the J call TRBJ1-2, with 7 bases lining up with TRBD1. The CDR3 runs 15 residues. Trimming at V came to 4 bases and at J to 6 bases, leaving 12 bases not matched to a gene. The V gene's germline CDR1 is SGHRS and CDR2 YFSETQ.

This clonotype showed up many times. This beta chain is a stray read from a library made for alpha chains; its abundance is not meaningful. In nucleotides, the CDR3 is TGTGCCAGCAGTCCCCTGCTGACTTCCCGGGGGTCCGAGCAGTACTTC. Amino acids: CASSPLLTSRGSEQYF. V and J are TRBV6-5 and TRBJ2-7; tentative D call: TRBD2 (6 bases). Per germline, CDR1 MNHEY and CDR2 SVGAGI. The CDR3 contains 16 residues. V was trimmed by 5 bases and J by 6 bases, leaving 23 bases between them.

In its sample, this clonotype ranks as medium-sized. This beta chain lies outside the target of a library built for alpha chains; its clone size means little. The chain is built from TRBV12-3 or TRBV12-4 and TRBJ1-2; D gene ambiguous. V shed 6 bases and J shed 4 bases, with 18 bases lying between them. The CDR3 spans 15 residues. The CDR3 coding sequence is TGTGCCAGCAGAGCTGGGATAACGACGGGCTATGGCTACACCTTC. Its translation: CASRAGITTGYGYTF.

A remark on this clonotype: Since the library was made to target alpha chains, this beta chain is a stray read and its abundance is not meaningful. V gene TRBV28 combines with J gene TRBJ2-3, with a weak D call TRBD1 (5 bases). The V and J ends lost 5 bases and 2 bases respectively, with 14 bases between them. This CDR3 region has 15 residues. Germline CDR1 reads MDHEN; CDR2 reads SYDVKM. CDR3 coding DNA: TGTGCCAGCAGTCGCGACAGTCAGGCCACAGATACGCAGTATTTT. Its protein product is CASSRDSQATDTQYF. The entire variable domain, with the rest obtained from reference TRBV28 and TRBJ2-3, is as follows: DVKVTQSSRYLVKRTGEKVFLECVQDMDHENMFWYRQDPGLGLRLIYFSYDVKMKEKGDIPEGYSVSREKKERFSLILESASTNQTSMYLCASSRDSQATDTQYFGPGTRLTVL.

This clonotype ranks as medium-sized. Since the library was made to target alpha chains, this beta chain is a stray read and its abundance is not meaningful. This chain connects TRBV29-1 to TRBJ2-5, with TRBD2 matching over 10 bases. V shed 4 bases, J shed 4 bases, and the junction held 0 bases outside the gene matches. The CDR3 is 12 amino acids. Per the germline V gene, CDR1 is SQVTM and CDR2 is ANQGSEA. The CDR3 bases are TGCAGCGTTGCTAGCGGGGGAGAGACCCAGTACTTC. This gives the protein CSVASGGETQYF.

This clonotype came up many times. This beta chain slipped into a library made for alpha chains as a stray read, so its size is not meaningful. The chain carries TRBV20-1 and TRBJ1-6; maybe TRBD1 (6 bases). Trimming left V 1 base short and J 5 bases short, with 21 bases between. The CDR3 spans 18 residues. The V gene's germline CDR1 is DFQATT and CDR2 SNEGSKA (reference sequence). CDR3 amino acids: CSARGGAGPRVHNSPLHF. The CDR3 bases are TGCAGTGCTAGAGGGGGGGCAGGGCCCAGGGTGCATAATTCACCCCTCCACTTT.

This clonotype is medium-sized (0.01 to 0.1%) in the sample. This beta chain was picked up by a library intended for alpha chains and is off target, so its count carries little meaning. The chain links TRBV5-4 to TRBJ1-1; D gene unclear. V dropped 1 base and J dropped 0 bases, with 10 bases sitting between them. CDR3 length: 15 residues. Germline CDR1 and CDR2: SGHNT and YYREEE (reference sequence). CDR3 region: CASSLLEEMNTEAFF. CDR3 in DNA: TGTGCCAGCAGCTTGCTGGAGGAGATGAACACTGAAGCTTTCTTT. The entire variable domain, with the rest obtained from reference TRBV5-4 and TRBJ1-1, is as follows: ETGVTQSPTHLIKTRGQQVTLRCSSQSGHNTVSWYQQALGQGPQFIFQYYREEENGRGNFPPRFSGLQFPNYSSELNVNALELDDSALYLCASSLLEEMNTEAFFGQGTRLTVV.

As for this clonotype: In a library made to pick up alpha chains, this beta chain is a stray read with a size that means little. The rearrangement joins TRBV28 to TRBJ2-7; no definite D call. Trimming shortened V by 6 bases and J by 3 bases, and 18 bases separated the two germline ends. The V gene's germline CDR1 is MDHEN and CDR2 SYDVKM. The CDR3 length is 15 residues. CDR3 in amino acids: CASRTRGELNYEQYF. The CDR3 DNA reads as TGTGCCAGCAGGACCAGAGGAGAATTAAACTACGAGCAGTACTTC.

This clonotype was counted at least ten times. For a library built for alpha chains, this beta chain is a stray read; little rests on its size. The rearrangement joins TRBV7-2 to TRBJ1-3; D call uncertain. Germline V gene data show CDR1 as SGHTA and CDR2 as FQGNSA. The CDR3 is made up of 15 amino acids. With 3 bases removed from V and 0 bases from J, the gap between germline ends came to 9 bases. This chain's CDR3 is CASSLSGASGNTIYF. DNA for the CDR3: TGTGCCAGCAGCTTGTCGGGAGCCTCTGGAAACACCATATATTTT.

This clonotype was recorded many times. Since the library was made to target alpha chains, this beta chain is a stray read and its abundance is not meaningful. This chain connects TRBV3-1 to TRBJ2-3; TRBD1 or TRBD2 may be the D gene (6 bases each). The CDR3 totals 15 residues. Trimming left V 3 bases short and J 7 bases short, with 17 bases between. Germline loops: CDR1 LGHDT, CDR2 YNNKEL (reference sequence). DNA of the CDR3: TGTGCCAGCAGCCAGGTAGGGGGGTTCGAGTATACGCAGTATTTT. Translated: CASSQVGGFEYTQYF.

In its sample, this clonotype was seen many times. In a library made to pick up alpha chains, this beta chain is a stray read with a size that means little. V and J are TRBV12-3 or TRBV12-4 and TRBJ1-2; D gene unclear. This CDR3 is 12 amino acids long. The V end lost 2 bases, the J end lost 8 bases, and 9 bases lay between the germline ends. The CDR3 DNA sequence: TGTGCCAGCAGTTTATCCGTGGAGGGCTACACCTTC. Translated: CASSLSVEGYTF.

As regards this clonotype: For a library built for alpha chains, this beta chain is a stray read; little rests on its size. The chain links TRBV28 to TRBJ2-5, with 9 bases lining up with TRBD2. V gave up 6 bases and J gave up 1 base; unmatched junction bases: 12. In germline, CDR1 is MDHEN, CDR2 SYDVKM. This CDR3 contains 17 residues. The CDR3 DNA sequence: TGTGCCAGCAGCTCACCCCTAGCGGGAACGGGCCAAGAGACCCAGTACTTC. Its protein product is CASSSPLAGTGQETQYF.

This clonotype has at least ten counts. This beta chain lies outside the target of a library built for alpha chains; its clone size means little. The chain carries TRBV7-8 and TRBJ1-6; 8 bases are shared with TRBD1. The CDR3 spans 17 residues. Germline assignment: CDR1 SGHVS and CDR2 FQNEAQ. V shed 5 bases and J 8 bases; nucleotides not matched to a gene: 14. CDR3 sequence reads: CASSLSRGPRVDSPLHF. The DNA for the CDR3 is TGTGCCAGCAGCCTAAGCAGGGGGCCGAGAGTGGATTCACCCCTCCACTTT.

This clonotype was seen more than once but under ten times. This beta chain is a stray read from a library made for alpha chains; its abundance is not meaningful. This sequence joins TRBV7-2 and TRBJ2-5; D is uncertain. Trimming pared 0 bases from V and 5 bases from J, leaving 13 bases between. CDR1 is SGHTA, CDR2 FQGNSA, per germline. The CDR3 runs 15 residues. CDR3 bases: TGTGCCAGCAGCTTAGCGGTAAGGCCCTCGGAGACCCAGTACTTC. It codes for CASSLAVRPSETQYF.

This clonotype was seen at least ten times. Being off target in a library aimed at alpha chains, this beta chain has a size of little meaning. V usage is TRBV5-1 and J usage is TRBJ2-3; 8 positions match TRBD2. The junction had 3 bases not matched to a gene; V was cut back by 0 bases and J by 0 bases. CDR3 length: 16 amino acids. Looked up from germline, CDR1 is SGHRS and CDR2 is YFSETQ. The CDR3 region is CASSLAASGSTDTQYF. CDR3 nucleotide sequence: TGCGCCAGCAGCTTGGCGGCTAGCGGGAGCACAGATACGCAGTATTTT. The entire variable domain, with the rest obtained from reference TRBV5-1 and TRBJ2-3, is as follows: KAGVTQTPRYLIKTRGQQVTLSCSPISGHRSVSWYQQTPGQGLQFLFEYFSETQRNKGNFPGRFSGRQFSNSRSEMNVSTLELGDSALYLCASSLAASGSTDTQYFGPGTRLTVL.

This clonotype was seen only a few times. Little can be read into the size of this beta chain, an off-target read in a library designed for alpha chains. J is TRBJ1-1 and V is TRBV2; weak D call: TRBD1 (5 bases). With 6 bases removed from V and 4 bases from J, the gap between germline ends came to 15 bases. This CDR3 region has 14 residues. Germline CDR1 is SNHLY and CDR2 is FYNNEI. The CDR3 DNA sequence: TGTGCCAGCAGACCCCGGGACGGGGGCACTGAAGCTTTCTTT. It yields the protein CASRPRDGGTEAFF. Full variable domain (remainder filled in from reference TRBV2 and TRBJ1-1): EPEVTQTPSHQVTQMGQEVILRCVPISNHLYFYWYRQILGQKVEFLVSFYNNEISEKSEIFDDQFSVERPDGSNFTLKIRSTKLEDSAMYFCASRPRDGGTEAFFGQGTRLTVV.

This clonotype was seen ten or more times. Since the library was made to target alpha chains, this beta chain is a stray read and its abundance is not meaningful. The chain recombines TRBV25-1 with TRBJ2-5; no definite D call. The V end lost 5 bases, the J end lost 4 bases, and 5 bases lay between the germline ends. The CDR3 contains 11 residues. Looked up from germline, CDR1 is MGHDK and CDR2 is SYGVNS. DNA of the CDR3: TGTGCCAGCAGTTTGGGAGAGACCCAGTACTTC. Amino acid sequence: CASSLGETQYF.

This clonotype was detected ten times or more. With the library built for alpha chains, this beta chain is off target and its frequency is not meaningful. This chain uses TRBV28 with TRBJ1-5; D is perhaps TRBD1 (5 bases). The germline V gene has CDR1 MDHEN and CDR2 SYDVKM. The CDR3 totals 13 residues. Trimming left V 8 bases short and J 3 bases short, with 11 bases between. CDR3 bases: TGTGCCAGCCGGGCGGGGCTCAATCAGCCCCAGCATTTT. This gives the protein CASRAGLNQPQHF.

The table lists this clonotype with many counts. Little can be read into the size of this beta chain, an off-target read in a library designed for alpha chains. The V and J genes are TRBV7-3 and TRBJ1-6; no definite D call. This CDR3 comprises 14 residues. V lost 2 bases and J lost 6, with 8 bases in between. Germline lookup yields CDR1 SGHTA and CDR2 FQGTGA. In nucleotides, the CDR3 is TGTGCCAGCAGCTTATCGGCAGTTAATTCACCCCTCCACTTT. Translation: CASSLSAVNSPLHF.

This clonotype is termed medium-sized. This beta chain turned up in a library designed for alpha chains; as an off-target read, its abundance says little. The chain recombines TRBV12-5 with TRBJ2-2; no clear D. V shed 5 bases and J shed 1 base, with 8 bases lying between them. The CDR3 length is 14 residues. Germline values: CDR1 LGHNT, CDR2 FRNRAP. Here the CDR3 reads CASGTERNTGELFF. The CDR3 DNA reads as TGTGCTAGTGGTACAGAGCGGAACACCGGGGAGCTGTTTTTT.

This clonotype appeared many times. Found in a library prepared for alpha chains, this beta chain is an off-target read, and its abundance has little meaning. The V and J genes are TRBV19 and TRBJ1-5; perhaps TRBD1 as D (5 bases). Trimming removed 5 bases at V and 4 bases at J, with 12 bases between. The CDR3 is 14 amino acids. The germline CDR1 and CDR2 sequences are LNHDA and SQIVND (reference sequence). CDR3 DNA sequence: TGTGCCAGTAGTGACAGTTTCTTTAATCAGCCCCAGCATTTT. Translating it yields CASSDSFFNQPQHF.

This clonotype is deemed medium-sized. The library was designed around alpha chains, so this beta chain is a stray read whose abundance carries little weight. This chain connects TRBV5-1 to TRBJ1-1; the D gene is possibly TRBD1 (6 bases). Germline CDR1 is SGHRS and CDR2 is YFSETQ. The CDR3 has 17 residues. V was pared by 4 bases and J by 4 bases, with 23 bases between. The DNA for the CDR3 is TGCGCCAGCAGCCTGACCGGGACAAAAACCGGGAGCACTGAAGCTTTCTTT. It translates to CASSLTGTKTGSTEAFF. Variable domain in full (rest from reference TRBV5-1 and TRBJ1-1): KAGVTQTPRYLIKTRGQQVTLSCSPISGHRSVSWYQQTPGQGLQFLFEYFSETQRNKGNFPGRFSGRQFSNSRSEMNVSTLELGDSALYLCASSLTGTKTGSTEAFFGQGTRLTVV.

This clonotype was seen at least ten times. For a library built for alpha chains, this beta chain is a stray read; little rests on its size. The V and J genes are TRBV7-9 and TRBJ2-2; D is tentatively TRBD1 or TRBD2 (5 bases each). CDR1 and CDR2 (germline): SEHNR, FQNEAQ (reference sequence). This CDR3 spans 15 amino acids. Trimming took 3 bases from V and 4 from J, leaving 12 bases between them. The CDR3: CASSFGGGSTGELFF. Written as DNA, the CDR3 is TGTGCCAGCAGCTTTGGGGGTGGTAGCACCGGGGAGCTGTTTTTT.